Below are 5 T cell receptor beta chains sequenced from a single sample in a study of T cells after yellow fever vaccination. MiXCR, applied by TCRdb to the 5' RACE reads, yields one record per CDR3 protein. Of a few hundred thousand distinct CDR3 sequences listed, around 13% are singletons. The sequenced sample was CD4+ T cells sorted from PBMCs, obtained 45 days after the yellow fever booster vaccination. The source is a man aged 30 to 39 who received the YFV17D yellow fever vaccine.

The gene calls are TRBV5-1 and TRBJ2-3, with 14 bases aligning to TRBD2. Trimming at V came to 9 bases and at J to 3 bases, leaving 6 bases not matched to a gene. CDR3 size: 15 residues. Looked up from germline, CDR1 is SGHRS and CDR2 is YFSETQ. The CDR3 DNA follows: TGCGCCACCACGACTAGCGGGAGGGCAACAGATACGCAGTATTTT. This encodes CATTTSGRATDTQYF.

There are a few counts of this clonotype. The gene calls are TRBV6-9 and TRBJ2-1, with TRBD2 matching over 8 bases. CDR1 MNHGY and CDR2 SVAAGI come from the germline V gene. This CDR3 is built from 16 residues. J lost 3 bases, V lost 0 bases, and 4 bases had no gene match. The CDR3 DNA reads TGTGCCAGCAGTTATTCGCAAACTAGCGGCTACAATGAGCAGTTCTTC. Protein: CASSYSQTSGYNEQFF.

This clonotype was counted only a few times. J is TRBJ2-2 and V is TRBV3-1; 13 nucleotides match TRBD2. This CDR3 is 16 amino acids long. Germline CDR1 is LGHDT and CDR2 is YNNKEL (reference sequence). Unmatched junction bases numbered 5, after V lost 4 bases and J lost 6 bases. DNA for the CDR3: TGTGCCAGCAGCCCAAGTGGACTAGCGGGAGCCGGGGAGCTGTTTTTT. This sequence encodes CASSPSGLAGAGELFF.

This chain connects TRBV10-3 to TRBJ1-4, with D uncertain. The CDR3 sequence is 15 residues long. With 3 bases removed from V and 3 bases from J, the gap between germline ends came to 11 bases. Germline CDR1 reads ENHRY; CDR2 reads SYGVKD. The CDR3 loop reads CAISEMGRANEKLFF. The CDR3 nucleotides read TGTGCCATCAGTGAAATGGGAAGGGCTAATGAAAAACTGTTTTTT.

This clonotype was found a few times. The V gene is TRBV7-8, the J gene TRBJ2-7; no reliable D call. CDR3 length: 12 residues. V was clipped by 5 bases and J by 4 bases, with 9 bases between them. Germline CDR1 SGHVS, CDR2 FQNEAQ. The CDR3 DNA reads TGTGCCAGCAGCCAGATAAGTTACGAGCAGTACTTC. Its translation is CASSQISYEQYF.